Listed here are 30 T cell receptor beta chains from one sample, sequenced in a study of CD8+ T cells in alopecia areata. Treatment meaning: oral pan-JAK inhibitor, 5-10 mg twice daily. cDNA reverse transcribed from extracted RNA served as the sequencing template. The repertoire was sequenced with immunoSEQ multiplex PCR; TCRdb's copy has only in-frame clones and lacks some. The sample gives about 64,000 clones, around 46% of which show up once; just over 20% is in the top ten. The sequenced sample was CD8+ T cells sorted from blood, obtained at roughly week 38, from a patient treated with tofacitinib. These receptor sequences come from a human donor with alopecia areata.

In nucleotides, the CDR3 is TGCGCCAGCAGCCCAGCGTTAGATACGCAGTATTTT. Amino acids: CASSPALDTQYF. V usage is TRBV4-1 and J usage is TRBJ2-3; no firm D call. CDR3 length: 12 amino acids. The V gene lost 4 bases and the J gene lost 5 bases, with 7 bases spanning the gap. Germline CDR1 and CDR2: MGHRA and YSYEKL.

The table lists this clone with a few counts. The chain employs TRBV5-1 and TRBJ2-2; D remains unclear. Germline V CDR1 and CDR2: SGHRS, YFSETQ. V shed 5 bases and J shed 5 bases, with 7 bases lying between them. CDR3 size: 12 residues. The CDR3 nucleotides read TGCGCCAGCAGATTCGCGACCGGGGAGCTGTTTTTT. Its translation: CASRFATGELFF.

In this sample, this clone turned up a few times. The chain recombines TRBV30 with TRBJ1-4, with D possibly matching TRBD1 (5 bases). This CDR3 is 14 amino acids long. The germline V gene encodes CDR1 GTSNPN and CDR2 SVGIG (reference sequence). The V gene lost 2 bases and the J gene lost 1 base, with 8 bases spanning the gap. CDR3 loop: CAWSWGRTNEKLFF. The CDR3 DNA sequence: TGTGCCTGGAGTTGGGGCCGAACTAATGAAAAACTGTTTTTT.

V and J are TRBV27 and TRBJ2-5; 7 positions agree with TRBD1. The CDR3 is 13 amino acids. Losses at the gene ends were 6 bases for V and 4 bases for J; bases not matched to a gene: 5. CDR1 and CDR2 (germline): MNHEY, SMNVEV (reference sequence). The CDR3 nucleotides read TGTGCCAGCAGGAGACAGGGCGGAGAGACCCAGTACTTC. As protein: CASRRQGGETQYF.

The chain employs TRBV29-1 and TRBJ2-1; D is unclear. V was cut by 1 base and J by 3 bases, with 10 bases left in between. The germline CDR1 and CDR2 sequences are SQVTM and ANQGSEA. This CDR3 is built from 14 residues. The CDR3 DNA sequence: TGCAGCGTTGAAGGTCTAGGTAACTACAATGAGCAGTTCTTC. Its protein is CSVEGLGNYNEQFF.

The sample holds a few counts of this clone. This CDR3 is CSVSLLALPYEQYF. The CDR3 DNA reads as TGCAGCGTTTCCCTCTTGGCACTACCGTACGAGCAGTACTTC. The rearrangement joins TRBV29-1 to TRBJ2-7; D not certain. The CDR3 has 14 amino acids. The V gene's germline CDR1 is SQVTM and CDR2 ANQGSEA. Deletions cut 5 bases from V and 4 bases from J, with 18 bases between.

The V call is TRBV4-1, the J call TRBJ2-1; 10 bases map to TRBD2. The germline CDR1 and CDR2 sequences are MGHRA and YSYEKL. There are 18 residues in the CDR3. With V trimmed by 1 base and J by 4 bases, 10 bases remained unmatched. In DNA, the CDR3 is TGCGCCAGCAGCCAAGTTTTCGGGCTAGCGGGAGTGTACAATGAGCAGTTCTTC. Its translation: CASSQVFGLAGVYNEQFF.

This clone was seen more than once but under ten times. The J gene is TRBJ2-3, the V gene TRBV29-1, with 10 positions matching TRBD1. This CDR3 comprises 17 residues. V lost 1 base to trimming and J lost 5 bases; unmatched junction nucleotides: 12. Germline-derived CDR1 and CDR2 are SQVTM and ANQGSEA. Written as DNA, the CDR3 is TGCAGCGTTGAAGGATTACTTGGACAGGGGGAAGGAGATACGCAGTATTTT. Amino acids: CSVEGLLGQGEGDTQYF.

This clone has only a few counts. The chain links TRBV2 to TRBJ2-7, with D possibly TRBD1 on 6 matching bases. The CDR3 runs 13 residues. Trimming removed 8 bases from V and 3 bases from J, with 14 bases in between. Germline V gene data show CDR1 as SNHLY and CDR2 as FYNNEI. CDR3 residues: CASVPGQIYEQYF. In nucleotides, the CDR3 is TGTGCCAGCGTTCCGGGACAAATCTACGAGCAGTACTTC.

This clone was picked up a small number of times. J is TRBJ2-3 and V is TRBV6-5, with D unresolved. The V gene lost 7 bases and the J gene lost 0 bases, with 14 bases spanning the gap. CDR3 length: 15 amino acids. The germline V gene encodes CDR1 MNHEY and CDR2 SVGAGI. The CDR3 nucleotides are TGTGCCAGCACCACGACCGGACCGAGCACAGATACGCAGTATTTT. It is translated as CASTTTGPSTDTQYF.

This clone turned up a few times. This chain uses TRBV30 with TRBJ2-7; D may correspond to TRBD1 or TRBD2 (5 bases each). The CDR3 is 13 residues long. V lost 0 bases and J 7 bases, leaving 13 bases between the germline ends. CDR1 is GTSNPN and CDR2 is SVGIG in the germline V gene (reference sequence). CDR3 DNA sequence: TGTGCCTGGAGTGTAGCCCAGGGCGGGGAGCAGTACTTC. This translates into CAWSVAQGGEQYF.

The rearrangement links TRBV7-2 to TRBJ2-7, with D perhaps TRBD1 (6 bases). The CDR3 covers 12 residues. Germline values: CDR1 SGHTA, CDR2 FQGNSA. Trimming removed 8 bases from V and 2 bases from J, with 10 bases in between. In DNA, the CDR3 is TGTGCCAGCCGGACAGCTCCCTACGAGCAGTACTTC. Its protein product is CASRTAPYEQYF.

This rearrangement joins TRBV7-3 to TRBJ1-2, with 9 bases lining up with TRBD1. Germline assignment: CDR1 SGHTA and CDR2 FQGTGA. The CDR3 consists of 14 residues. J was trimmed by 5 bases and V by 6 bases; bases with no gene match: 7. CDR3 in amino acids: CASSPTGGPYGYTF. CDR3 in DNA: TGTGCCAGCAGTCCAACAGGGGGCCCATATGGCTACACCTTC.

V and J are TRBV7-9 and TRBJ2-1; D possibly corresponds to TRBD2 (6 bases). The CDR3 has 15 amino acids. Trimming removed 2 bases from V and 5 bases from J, with 13 bases in between. Germline assignment: CDR1 SEHNR and CDR2 FQNEAQ (reference sequence). The CDR3, as DNA: TGTGCCAGCAGCTTATCTCTGCGGGGACACAATGAGCAGTTCTTC. This translates into CASSLSLRGHNEQFF.

By its share, this clone is medium-sized. The V and J genes are TRBV7-2 and TRBJ2-7; D ambiguous. Deletions cut 0 bases from V and 3 bases from J, with 6 bases between. This CDR3 is built from 13 residues. The V gene's germline CDR1 is SGHTA and CDR2 FQGNSA. The CDR3 nucleotides are TGTGCCAGCAGCTTAGCAACAATCTACGAGCAGTACTTC. This encodes CASSLATIYEQYF.

This sequence joins TRBV6-1 and TRBJ2-3; D possibly corresponds to TRBD1 (5 bases). Germline CDR1 MNHNS, CDR2 SASEGT. Trimming took off 5 bases at V and 4 bases at J, with 16 bases between the two ends. This CDR3 spans 15 amino acids. As DNA, the CDR3 is TGTGCCAGCAGTTCTGGCCAACAGGAGCCAGATACGCAGTATTTT. This translates into CASSSGQQEPDTQYF.

This clone has just a few counts. The chain couples TRBV5-6 to TRBJ2-5; D is uncertain. This CDR3 spans 15 amino acids. The germline V gene encodes CDR1 SGHDT and CDR2 YYEEEE. V lost 0 bases and J lost 1, with 10 bases in between. CDR3 nucleotide sequence: TGTGCCAGCAGCTTGGCGGGCGAGACCCAAGAGACCCAGTACTTC. Protein: CASSLAGETQETQYF.

V is TRBV5-4 and J is TRBJ1-2, with TRBD1 as a possible D gene (6 bases). This CDR3 contains 13 residues. The V and J ends lost 0 bases and 8 bases respectively, with 11 bases between them. CDR1 SGHNT and CDR2 YYREEE come from the germline V gene (reference sequence). The CDR3 here is CASSLAGADGYTF. For the CDR3, the DNA is TGTGCCAGCAGCTTGGCAGGGGCGGACGGCTACACCTTC.

The DNA for the CDR3 is TGTGCCAGCAGCTTAAGAGGCTCCGGAGTCCATGAGCAGTTCTTC. It encodes CASSLRGSGVHEQFF. The genes are TRBV7-2 and TRBJ2-1; D gene uncertain. The CDR3 extends over 15 amino acids. V was shortened by 2 bases and J by 8 bases, with 16 bases between the two germline ends. Looked up from germline, CDR1 is SGHTA and CDR2 is FQGNSA. Combining the CDR3 with reference TRBV7-2 and TRBJ2-1 gives the whole variable domain GAGVSQSPSNKVTEKGKDVELRCDPISGHTALYWYRQSLGQGLEFLIYFQGNSAPDKSGLPSDRFSAERTGGSVSTLTIQRTQQEDSAVYLCASSLRGSGVHEQFFGPGTRLTVL.

This chain links TRBV28 with TRBJ2-6; D may match TRBD1 or TRBD2 (5 bases each). CDR1 and CDR2 from the germline V gene are MDHEN and SYDVKM. V dropped 3 bases and J dropped 0 bases, with 15 bases sitting between them. This CDR3 contains 18 residues. The CDR3 bases are TGTGCCAGCAGTTTTTTATGGGGACCATACTCTGGGGCCAACGTCCTGACTTTC. Translated, it gives CASSFLWGPYSGANVLTF.

The gene calls are TRBV29-1 and TRBJ2-7, with 9 positions matching TRBD1. With V trimmed by 4 bases and J by 4 bases, 8 bases remained unmatched. This CDR3 contains 14 residues. Germline CDR1 is SQVTM and CDR2 is ANQGSEA. CDR3 residues: CSVGFWDRVYEQYF. CDR3 DNA sequence: TGCAGCGTTGGATTTTGGGACAGGGTATACGAGCAGTACTTC.

V and J are TRBV4-1 and TRBJ2-1; 11 bases map to TRBD2. The V gene's germline CDR1 is MGHRA and CDR2 YSYEKL. Germline trimming cut 2 bases from V and 7 bases from J; bases unmatched to any gene: 7. The CDR3 runs 16 residues. The CDR3 reads CASSQLRLAGLNEQFF. The CDR3 DNA is TGCGCCAGCAGCCAATTAAGACTAGCGGGACTAAATGAGCAGTTCTTC.

This clone showed up just once. Sequence at one end of the junction differs from germline and may be a read error. The chain recombines TRBV11-2 with TRBJ2-7, with a possible D match to TRBD1 (5 bases). The CDR3 covers 14 residues. In germline, CDR1 is SGHAT, CDR2 FQNNGV. CDR3 sequence reads: CASSLDSLSYEQYF. The CDR3 nucleotides are TGTGCCAGCAGCCTAGACAGCCTCTCCTACGAGCAGTACTTC.

V and J are TRBV25-1 and TRBJ2-7; D may be TRBD1 or TRBD2 (5 bases each). The V end lost 4 bases, the J end lost 3 bases, and 16 bases lay between the germline ends. Germline CDR1 reads MGHDK; CDR2 reads SYGVNS. The CDR3 extends over 15 amino acids. CDR3 nucleotides: TGTGCCAGCAGTGGAGATTCCGGGACGGACTACGAGCAGTACTTC. The encoded protein is CASSGDSGTDYEQYF.

In its sample, this clone was seen once. The chain couples TRBV7-6 to TRBJ2-5; tentative D call: TRBD2 (7 bases). Trimming shortened V by 4 bases and J by 4 bases, and 16 bases separated the two germline ends. The germline gives CDR1 SGHVS, CDR2 FNYEAQ. CDR3 length: 15 residues. CDR3 region: CASSSRPRGGETQYF. The CDR3 DNA sequence: TGTGCCAGCAGCTCCCGCCCGAGGGGGGGAGAGACCCAGTACTTC.

V gene TRBV7-9 combines with J gene TRBJ2-1; no reliable D call. Looked up from germline, CDR1 is SEHNR and CDR2 is FQNEAQ (reference sequence). CDR3 size: 11 residues. Trimming stripped 5 bases from V and 7 bases from J, with 6 bases between. The CDR3 region is CASSLGNEQFF. In nucleotides, the CDR3 is TGTGCCAGCAGCCTCGGGAATGAGCAGTTCTTC.

Remarks on this clone: Other nucleotide sequences in the sample specify the same CDR3. The chain recombines TRBV4-1 with TRBJ1-5; D uncertain. The CDR3 totals 14 residues. V was shortened by 1 base and J by 4 bases, with 8 bases between the two germline ends. Germline lookup yields CDR1 MGHRA and CDR2 YSYEKL. DNA of the CDR3: TGCGCCAGCAGCCAAGTGACCGATAATCAGCCCCAGCATTTT. Protein sequence: CASSQVTDNQPQHF.

This clone was found a few times. V and J are TRBV29-1 and TRBJ2-7; D is possibly TRBD2 (6 bases). V lost 7 bases and J 6 bases, leaving 13 bases between the germline ends. The CDR3 loop spans 11 amino acids. Germline-derived CDR1 and CDR2 are SQVTM and ANQGSEA. The CDR3 bases are TGCAGCGGTGGGACTCCCCTCGAGCAGTACTTC. Its translation is CSGGTPLEQYF.

The chain recombines TRBV7-8 with TRBJ2-7; 9 bases map to TRBD2. Germline trimming cut 5 bases from V and 4 bases from J; bases unmatched to any gene: 9. The CDR3 has 15 amino acids. The germline V gene has CDR1 SGHVS and CDR2 FQNEAQ. CDR3 protein: CASSPRPSGIYEQYF. In DNA, the CDR3 is TGTGCCAGCAGCCCTCGCCCTAGCGGGATTTACGAGCAGTACTTC.

The chain employs TRBV19 and TRBJ1-4; D perhaps matches TRBD1 (6 bases). V lost 7 bases and J lost 5, with 20 bases in between. The germline V gene has CDR1 LNHDA and CDR2 SQIVND (reference sequence). The CDR3 contains 16 residues. CDR3 nucleotide sequence: TGTGCCAGTAACTCGAGGACAGTGCCAAGAAATGAAAAACTGTTTTTT. Amino acid sequence: CASNSRTVPRNEKLFF.